The entry below gives a single T cell receptor (beta chain) sequence along with its context. The sample originates from a study of blood T cell repertoires in COVID-19. The wider study: There were acute and convalescent COVID-19 samples, and they came from the United States, Italy and Spain.

CDR1 ENHRY and CDR2 SYGVKD come from the germline V gene. Trimming stripped 7 bases from V and 0 bases from J, with 9 bases between. This CDR3 is 13 amino acids long. TCRdb's copy holds only in-frame clones and misses some; the assay was immunoSEQ multiplex PCR. The sample records almost 250,000 clones, approximately 85% being singletons. Sequencing was performed on PBMCs or T cells enriched from blood (not recorded which). The receptor comes from a woman between 50 and 59 years old with acute COVID-19. The rearrangement links TRBV10-3 to TRBJ1-1; unclear D gene. This CDR3 reads CAINNNLNTEAFF. The CDR3 nucleotides read TGTGCCATCAACAACAACCTGAACACTGAAGCTTTCTTT.